Below, 21 T cell receptor beta chains from the same sample are listed, as sequenced in a study of neoadjuvant anti-PD-1 for oral cavity cancer. Clones were read by immunoSEQ multiplex PCR, and TCRdb kept only the in-frame ones, dropping some. The table records thousands of clones, around half of them present only once. Described time point: after neoadjuvant nivolumab, at surgical resection. The sequences come from tumor tissue, collected after nivolumab (anti-PD-1) treatment. The source of these receptors is a person aged 35-80 years with oral cavity squamous cell carcinoma.

In its sample, this clone ranks as medium-sized. The chain couples TRBV7-9 to TRBJ1-4; a possible D gene is TRBD1 (5 bases). Germline V gene data show CDR1 as SEHNR and CDR2 as FQNEAQ (reference sequence). The CDR3 length is 14 residues. The V end was cut by 6 bases, the J end by 6 bases, with 14 bases between. The CDR3 sequence: CASSRRQRDEKLFF. For the CDR3, the DNA is TGTGCCAGCAGTCGCCGACAGAGGGATGAAAAACTGTTTTTT.

The chain couples TRBV18 to TRBJ1-2, with D possibly being TRBD1 (6 bases). V lost 1 base and J lost 0, with 15 bases in between. Per germline, CDR1 KGHSH and CDR2 LQKENI. This CDR3 region has 17 residues. CDR3 residues: CASSPRTQGRANYGYTF. Here the CDR3 DNA reads TGTGCCAGCTCACCACGTACTCAGGGGCGAGCTAACTATGGCTACACCTTC.

In this sample, this clone turned up a few times. The chain links TRBV19 to TRBJ2-3, with D tentatively TRBD2 (6 bases). CDR1 LNHDA and CDR2 SQIVND come from the germline V gene (reference sequence). There are 15 residues in the CDR3. The ends were cut back, 3 bases at V and 2 bases at J, with 12 bases in the middle. CDR3 region: CASSMPGRPTDTQYF. The CDR3 DNA follows: TGTGCCAGTAGTATGCCGGGGAGGCCCACAGATACGCAGTATTTT.

This clone was detected only once. The rearrangement links TRBV6-1 to TRBJ1-2; no reliable D call. This CDR3 has 11 amino acids. The V gene lost 0 bases and the J gene lost 12 bases, with 8 bases spanning the gap. From germline, CDR1 is MNHNS and CDR2 SASEGT. CDR3 residues: CASSEAGRHTF. CDR3 DNA: TGTGCCAGCAGTGAAGCGGGTCGACACACCTTC.

This clone was recorded only once. The gene calls are TRBV2 and TRBJ2-5; D unclear. The CDR3 spans 12 residues. Germline V lookup: CDR1 SNHLY, CDR2 FYNNEI. V was pared by 8 bases and J by 5 bases, with 12 bases between. The CDR3 loop reads CASRPDSETQYF. DNA for the CDR3: TGTGCCAGCCGCCCCGATTCGGAGACCCAGTACTTC.

This clone turned up a few times. The J gene is TRBJ2-7, the V gene TRBV19; 9 bases agree with TRBD1. The trim removed 1 base at V and 5 bases at J, leaving 12 bases unmatched. The CDR3 is made up of 17 amino acids. CDR1 is LNHDA, CDR2 SQIVND, per germline (reference sequence). The CDR3 bases are TGTGCCAGTAGTATAGTGTCCTGGGGGACAGGGAAGGACGAGCAGTACTTC. Protein product: CASSIVSWGTGKDEQYF.

The chain links TRBV7-8 to TRBJ1-2, with unresolved D. Per the germline V gene, CDR1 is SGHVS and CDR2 is FQNEAQ. The CDR3 consists of 15 residues. V was trimmed by 5 bases and J by 5 bases, leaving 18 bases between them. For the CDR3, the DNA is TGTGCCAGCAGCCGAACTACCGCCTGGACGTATGGCTACACCTTC. It translates to CASSRTTAWTYGYTF.

The chain has TRBV2 and TRBJ1-3; D unresolved. Germline V gene data show CDR1 as SNHLY and CDR2 as FYNNEI. V was trimmed by 7 bases and J by 0 bases, leaving 7 bases between them. CDR3 length equals 13 residues. The CDR3 DNA sequence: TGTGCCAGCACGCGCTTCTCTGGAAACACCATATATTTT. Protein: CASTRFSGNTIYF.

The chain links TRBV5-5 to TRBJ2-5; 10 bases agree with TRBD2. There are 18 residues in the CDR3. After removal of 1 base from V and 0 bases from J, the junction contained 9 bases not matched to a gene. CDR1 and CDR2 from the germline V gene are SGHKS and YYEKEE (reference sequence). This CDR3 is CASSLKASGGPYQETQYF. In DNA form, the CDR3 reads TGTGCCAGCAGCTTGAAGGCTAGCGGGGGCCCGTACCAAGAGACCCAGTACTTC.

The V and J genes are TRBV19 and TRBJ1-3; 8 positions agree with TRBD1. The CDR3 runs 16 residues. V lost 3 bases to trimming and J lost 1 base; unmatched junction nucleotides: 5. Germline CDR1 LNHDA, CDR2 SQIVND (reference sequence). CDR3 amino acids: CASSMDRVFSGNTIYF. CDR3 DNA: TGTGCCAGTAGTATGGACAGGGTTTTTTCTGGAAACACCATATATTTT.

The J gene is TRBJ2-7, the V gene TRBV6-1; no definite D call. CDR3 length equals 12 residues. The V end lost 7 bases, the J end lost 4 bases, and 11 bases lay between the germline ends. In germline, CDR1 is MNHNS, CDR2 SASEGT. CDR3 in amino acids: CASNLPDYEQYF. Written as DNA, the CDR3 is TGTGCCAGCAATCTCCCCGATTACGAGCAGTACTTC.

The chain is built from TRBV19 and TRBJ2-1; D is possibly TRBD1 (6 bases). The V gene's germline CDR1 is LNHDA and CDR2 SQIVND (reference sequence). Trimming cost V 6 bases and J 7 bases, with 16 bases left between them. The CDR3 sequence is 14 residues long. In DNA, the CDR3 is TGTGCCAGTAGGGACAGTGGGTATTCGAATGAGCAGTTCTTC. It yields the protein CASRDSGYSNEQFF.

The genes are TRBV27 and TRBJ2-6, with D possibly matching TRBD1 (6 bases). The CDR3 is made up of 15 amino acids. V was shortened by 6 bases and J by 4 bases, with 13 bases between the two germline ends. The germline CDR1 and CDR2 sequences are MNHEY and SMNVEV (reference sequence). CDR3 protein: CASSLQGTGANVLTF. The CDR3 nucleotides read TGTGCCAGCAGCCTACAGGGTACCGGGGCCAACGTCCTGACTTTC. The complete variable domain, with remaining parts taken from reference TRBV27 and TRBJ2-6, reads EAQVTQNPRYLITVTGKKLTVTCSQNMNHEYMSWYRQDPGLGLRQIYYSMNVEVTDKGDVPEGYKVSRKEKRNFPLILESPSPNQTSLYFCASSLQGTGANVLTFGAGSRLTVL.

This clone has only a few counts. The J gene is TRBJ1-5, the V gene TRBV6-1; tentative D call: TRBD1 (5 bases). V lost 0 bases to trimming and J lost 3 bases, with 9 bases between them. The length of the CDR3 is 15 residues. Germline V gene data show CDR1 as MNHNS and CDR2 as SASEGT. The CDR3 reads CASSEAGVPNQPQHF. Written as DNA, the CDR3 is TGTGCCAGCAGTGAAGCGGGGGTTCCCAATCAGCCCCAGCATTTT.

The J gene is TRBJ2-1, the V gene TRBV28; 8 bases align to TRBD2. The ends lost 3 bases at V and 0 bases at J; junction bases unmatched: 4. From germline, CDR1 is MDHEN and CDR2 SYDVKM. CDR3 length: 16 amino acids. CDR3 DNA sequence: TGTGCCAGCAGTTTTTGGCGGGAGGCCTCCTACAATGAGCAGTTCTTC. Translating gives CASSFWREASYNEQFF.

This clone was observed a few times. The gene calls are TRBV5-6 and TRBJ1-2; 8 bases agree with TRBD1. The V gene's germline CDR1 is SGHDT and CDR2 YYEEEE. With 5 bases clipped from V and 3 bases from J, the junction kept 6 bases outside the gene matches. This CDR3 has 14 residues. CDR3 bases: TGTGCCAGCAGACCAGGGGGCGCTTACTATGGCTACACCTTC. It translates to CASRPGGAYYGYTF.

The rearrangement links TRBV2 to TRBJ1-5; tentatively, D is TRBD1 (5 bases). CDR3 length: 15 amino acids. Deletions cut 8 bases from V and 4 bases from J, with 18 bases between. Germline V gene data show CDR1 as SNHLY and CDR2 as FYNNEI. As DNA, the CDR3 is TGTGCCAGCGAGCTAGGGGCGGCTCGGAATCAGCCCCAGCATTTT. Residues: CASELGAARNQPQHF.

This clone was counted only a few times. The chain recombines TRBV5-1 with TRBJ2-5; 8 bases are shared with TRBD1. V lost 5 bases to trimming and J lost 1 base; unmatched junction nucleotides: 7. The germline V gene has CDR1 SGHRS and CDR2 YFSETQ. The CDR3 sequence is 15 residues long. CDR3 sequence reads: CASSSDRGPQETQYF. CDR3 bases: TGCGCCAGCAGTTCCGACAGGGGCCCCCAAGAGACCCAGTACTTC.

The chain carries TRBV18 and TRBJ2-6, with D possibly TRBD1 on 6 matching bases. V shed 5 bases and J shed 2 bases, with 10 bases lying between them. Germline-derived CDR1 and CDR2 are KGHSH and LQKENI. The CDR3 covers 15 residues. The CDR3 DNA reads TGTGCCAGCTCATCCCGGGACACTGGGGCCAACGTCCTGACTTTC. Its translation: CASSSRDTGANVLTF.

The rearrangement links TRBV7-2 to TRBJ2-5; 9 bases line up with TRBD2. After removal of 5 bases from V and 2 bases from J, the junction contained 18 bases not matched to a gene. Per germline, CDR1 SGHTA and CDR2 FQGNSA. The CDR3 runs 19 residues. The CDR3 loop is CASSPFFLISGGSQETQYF. CDR3 DNA: TGTGCCAGCAGCCCTTTTTTTTTGATTAGCGGGGGTTCACAAGAGACCCAGTACTTC.

This clone has more than one count but fewer than ten. V is TRBV28 and J is TRBJ2-7; 11 bases match TRBD2. This CDR3 comprises 15 residues. V lost 6 bases to trimming and J lost 1 base; unmatched junction nucleotides: 5. From germline, CDR1 is MDHEN and CDR2 SYDVKM. CDR3 DNA sequence: TGTGCCAGCAGGAGAGGGACTAGCGGTTCCTACGAGCAGTACTTC. This gives the protein CASRRGTSGSYEQYF.